This T cell receptor beta chain derives from a study of metastatic and nonmetastatic thyroid tumors. This clone has at least ten counts. Using MiXCR, TCRdb reanalyzed the PCR reads. The data contain 35,000 to 50,000 clones, about a sixth of them seen just once; the ten biggest clones take up approximately 9.9%. None of the patients had undergone any treatment ahead of thyroid surgery. The CDR3 runs to 13 residues. V was clipped by 3 bases and J by 4 bases, with 9 bases between them. In germline, CDR1 is LGHDT, CDR2 YNNKEL (reference sequence). This receptor was taken from a female donor with papillary thyroid cancer or a benign thyroid nodule (not recorded which). Some clones in this sample may be carry-over from other donors' samples. The rearrangement joins TRBV3-1 to TRBJ1-1; D might be TRBD1 (5 bases). The sequencing sample was made of tumor tissue. The CDR3 bases are TGTGCCAGCAGCCAGGGGCAGGCCACTGAAGCTTTCTTT. Translation gives CASSQGQATEAFF.